This T cell receptor beta chain is from a study of cytomegalovirus exposure and HLA in healthy donors. About this clone itself: Its matching antigen is unknown. Compared with germline, one end of the junction differs, possibly owing to a read error.

Germline-derived CDR1 and CDR2 are LNHNV and YYDKDF (reference sequence). There are 15 residues in the CDR3. The study's findings and limits: Roughly uniform sequencing depth across donors was assumed, possibly incorrectly. Association of 16,951 TCR beta sequences with HLA alleles was found at 0.05 false discovery rate in a later analysis.

A multiplex PCR was run with 60 Vbeta primers and 13 Jbeta primers. Measured with immunoSEQ multiplex PCR; TCRdb has only the in-frame clones, and not every one. Of about 170,000 clones listed, 85% are singletons. The sample was PBMCs. The clonotype comes from a boy aged 2 to 10 in good health and CMV-seronegative. V usage is TRBV15 and J usage is TRBJ1-2, with D possibly matching TRBD1 (5 bases). The CDR3 nucleotides read TGTGCCACCAGCAGAGATCCACGAACAGACGGGGGGTACGGCTTC. Amino acid sequence: CATSRDPRTDGGYGF.